Listed below are T cell receptor beta chains from one sample, sequenced in a study of T cells in Graves' hyperthyroidism and ophthalmopathy. Using its own MiXCR run on the multiplex PCR reads, TCRdb lists one record per CDR3 protein. The table has about 560,000 distinct CDR3 sequences, approximately 16% seen once; the top ten hold 15% to 20%. Sequences were obtained from blood. The receptors stem from a woman aged 18-29 years with Graves' hyperthyroidism. Both conserved end residues are part of each CDR3. D genes are given only for firm matches. Clone sizes are given selectively: once, few, many, or a class where the clone is expanded.

d_call j_call v_call clone_size cdr3_nt cdr3_aa
- TRBJ1-2 TRBV20-1 many TGCAGTGCTAGATACGCCGGGACGCCGGCTACGTATGGCTACACCTTC CSARYAGTPATYGYTF
- TRBJ1-2 TRBV6-9 few TGTGTCAGCAGTAAAACAGGGAACTATGGCTACACCTTC CVSSKTGNYGYTF
- TRBJ1-2 TRBV6-5 - TGTGCCAGCAGTTACTCAGGGGAGGATGGCTACACCTTC CASSYSGEDGYTF
- TRBJ2-1 TRBV14 - TGTGCCAGCAGCCGATTAGACGGAGCGAATGAGCAGTTCTTC CASSRLDGANEQFF
- TRBJ1-5 TRBV30 many TGTGCCTGGAGTGAATCGGGGCCCCAGCCCCAGCATTTT CAWSESGPQPQHF
- TRBJ2-3 TRBV18 few TGTGCCAGCTCACCCCGGCGAGCGGACCGCACAGATACGCAGTATTTT CASSPRRADRTDTQYF
TRBD2 TRBJ2-1 TRBV11-3 many TGTGCCAGCAGCTTAGCACTAGCGGGGGGGCCGATAGAGCAGTTCTTC CASSLALAGGPIEQFF
TRBD1 TRBJ2-1 TRBV29-1 many TGCAGCGCGGGGACAGGGAATGAGCAGTTCTTC CSAGTGNEQFF
- TRBJ1-1 TRBV27 - TGTGCCAGCAGTTTATCGCTACAGAACACTGAAGCTTTCTTT CASSLSLQNTEAFF
- TRBJ2-7 TRBV11-3 many TGTGCCAGCAGCACCCAGACAGACACCTACGAGCAGTACTTC CASSTQTDTYEQYF
- TRBJ2-5 TRBV6-5 many TGTGCCAGCAGTTACTCCGGGACATCTCAAGAGACCCAGTACTTC CASSYSGTSQETQYF
- TRBJ1-5 TRBV27 - TGTGCCAGCAAGCCTCCGGGACCGACCTATCAGCCCCAGCATTTT CASKPPGPTYQPQHF
- TRBJ2-2 TRBV6-6 - TGTGCCAGCAGTTATTCGACAGGCCCCTCGAACACCGGGGAGCTGTTTTTT CASSYSTGPSNTGELFF
TRBD2 TRBJ2-3 TRBV12-3/TRBV12-4 few TGTGCCAGCACCGTACTAGCGAGCACAGATACGCAGTATTTT CASTVLASTDTQYF
TRBD2 TRBJ2-1 TRBV6-1 many TGTGCCAGCAGTTTCCCTCGCGGGGGGGCAAATAATGAGCAGTTCTTC CASSFPRGGANNEQFF
- TRBJ2-3 TRBV20-1 many TGCAGTGCTAGACACAGACAAACAGATACGCAGTATTTT CSARHRQTDTQYF
TRBD2 TRBJ2-7 TRBV7-8 - TGTGCCAGCAGGGGTCCCGGGACTAGCGGGAATGAACCCTACGAGCAGTACTTC CASRGPGTSGNEPYEQYF
TRBD2 TRBJ2-1 TRBV2 few TGTGCCAGCAGTGACCGAGCGGGGGGTCGGTACAATGAGCAGTTCTTC CASSDRAGGRYNEQFF
TRBD1 TRBJ2-7 TRBV7-2 many TGTGCCAGCAGCTTAGGACCCGGGACAGGGGGCTACGAGCAGTACTTC CASSLGPGTGGYEQYF
- TRBJ2-1 TRBV7-6 many TGTGCCAGCAGCAGGGTAGCGAACTCCTACAATGAGCAGTTCTTC CASSRVANSYNEQFF
- TRBJ1-3 TRBV12-3/TRBV12-4 many TGTGCCAGCAGACGTGGACCTTCTGGAAACACCATATATTTT CASRRGPSGNTIYF
TRBD1 TRBJ2-2 TRBV24-1 many TGTGCCACCCGTTCCGGGACAGACACCGGGGAGCTGTTTTTT CATRSGTDTGELFF
- TRBJ1-2 TRBV29-1 few TGCAGCTCAGAAGAAGGGGGATATGGCTACACCTTC CSSEEGGYGYTF
- TRBJ2-7 TRBV19 - TGTGCCAGTAGTATCAGCCACAGGCCCACCGAGCAGTACTTC CASSISHRPTEQYF
- TRBJ1-1 TRBV4-3 few TGCGCCAGCAGCCACGTCACGGGACGGTACACTGAAGCTTTCTTT CASSHVTGRYTEAFF
TRBD1 TRBJ1-6 TRBV27 - TGTGCCAGCAGTTTGGGGACAGGGGTTTCACCCCTCGACTTT CASSLGTGVSPLDF
- TRBJ2-5 TRBV3-1 few TGTGCCAGCAGCCAAGTCGACAGGCAAGAGACCCAGTACTTC CASSQVDRQETQYF
- TRBJ2-5 TRBV11-2 many TGTGCCAGCAGCCCACGACGAGAAGGGCCTGGGACCCAGTACTTC CASSPRREGPGTQYF
- TRBJ2-4 TRBV2 - TGTGCCAGCAGGGGGAATCAGTACTTC CASRGNQYF
- TRBJ2-2 TRBV3-1 many TGTGCCAGCAGCCCGGGACCCGACACCGGGGAGCTGTTTTTT CASSPGPDTGELFF
TRBD2 TRBJ2-1 TRBV10-1 - TGCGCCAGCAGTGATCTAGCGGGGGCATCGGATGAGCAGTTCTTC CASSDLAGASDEQFF
- TRBJ1-1 TRBV6-1 - TGTGCCAGCAGTCCGCCTGGAAAAACTGAAGCTTTCTTT CASSPPGKTEAFF
- TRBJ2-5 TRBV20-1 - TGCAGTGCTGAGGCGGGGCCGGTGACCCAGTACTTC CSAEAGPVTQYF
TRBD1 TRBJ2-5 TRBV12-3/TRBV12-4 few TGTGCCTGCAGACAGGGGGCGGCGGAGACCCAGTACTTC CACRQGAAETQYF
- TRBJ1-1 TRBV19 - TGTGCCAGTAGTGTCAGGGGCCCTGACACTGAAGCTTTCTTT CASSVRGPDTEAFF
- TRBJ1-6 TRBV6-1 - TGTGCCAGCAGTGAGGGCAGAGCTTTCCTCCACTTT CASSEGRAFLHF
TRBD2 TRBJ2-5 TRBV20-1 many TGCAGTGCACATTCCGGGACTAGCGGGAGTGGATGGCAAGAGACCCAGTACTTC CSAHSGTSGSGWQETQYF
TRBD1 TRBJ1-5 TRBV14 - TGTGCCAGCAGTCCCAGGGGGGGGCTTAGCAATCAGCCCCAGCATTTT CASSPRGGLSNQPQHF
TRBD2 TRBJ2-5 TRBV7-3 - TGTGCCAGCAGCTTATACAGCGGGGGGACCCAGTACTTC CASSLYSGGTQYF
TRBD2 TRBJ2-3 TRBV7-9 - TGTGCCAGCAGCCCAGGACTAGCGGGAGTAACTAGCACAGATACGCAGTATTTT CASSPGLAGVTSTDTQYF